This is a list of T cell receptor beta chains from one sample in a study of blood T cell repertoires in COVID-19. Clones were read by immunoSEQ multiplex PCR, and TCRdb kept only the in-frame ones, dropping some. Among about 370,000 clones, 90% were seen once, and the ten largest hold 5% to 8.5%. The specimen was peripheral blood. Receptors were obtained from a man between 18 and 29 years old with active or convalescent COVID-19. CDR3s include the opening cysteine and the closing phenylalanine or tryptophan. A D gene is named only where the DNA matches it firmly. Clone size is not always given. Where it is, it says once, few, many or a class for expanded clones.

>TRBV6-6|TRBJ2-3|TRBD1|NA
TGTGCCAGCATCACCAGGGGGCGATTGGAGATGCAGTATTTT
CASITRGRLEMQYF
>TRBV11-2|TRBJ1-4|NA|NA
TGTGCCAGCAGCTTAGTGGAGTCTGGGGGGGAAAAACTGTTTTTT
CASSLVESGGEKLFF
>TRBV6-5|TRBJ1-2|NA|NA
TGTGCCAGCAGTTACCTAAGGACTCTCGGCTATGGCTACACCTTC
CASSYLRTLGYGYTF
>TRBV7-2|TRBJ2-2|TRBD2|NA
TGTGCCAGCAGCTCCCTAGCGGGGGCCAACACCGGGGAGCTGTTTTTT
CASSSLAGANTGELFF
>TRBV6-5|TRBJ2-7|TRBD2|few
TGTGCCAGCAGTTCCCCCGGGAGGCGGTCCTACGAGCAGTACTTC
CASSSPGRRSYEQYF
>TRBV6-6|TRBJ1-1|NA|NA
TGTGCCAGCAGTTACTATTTCGAGGGTCAAACTGAAGCTTTCTTT
CASSYYFEGQTEAFF
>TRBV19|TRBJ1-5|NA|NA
TGTGCCAGTAGTATAGGGGGGCGCGATCAGCCCCAGCATTTT
CASSIGGRDQPQHF
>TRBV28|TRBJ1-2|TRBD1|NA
TGTGCCAGCAGTTCGATAGGAGGGGGCCGGAATAACTATGGCTACACCTTC
CASSSIGGGRNNYGYTF
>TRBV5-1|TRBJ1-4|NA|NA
TGCGCCAGCACTTGGGTTCAGCGGCTGGGATCTGAAAAACTGTTTTTT
CASTWVQRLGSEKLFF
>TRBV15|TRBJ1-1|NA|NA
TGTGCCACCAGCAGACCCCTCGAGCGCGAAGCTTTCTTT
CATSRPLEREAFF
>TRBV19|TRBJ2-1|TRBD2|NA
TGTGCCAGTAGGGGACTAGCGGGAGGAACGAACTCCTACAATGAGCAGTTCTTC
CASRGLAGGTNSYNEQFF
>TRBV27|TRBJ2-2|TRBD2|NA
TGTGCCAGCAGTATTTCGGGACTAGGGGCCGGGGAGCTGTTTTTT
CASSISGLGAGELFF
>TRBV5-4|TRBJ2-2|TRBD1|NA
TGTGCGTACCGTCAGGCAGGGGGCTTGAATCCCGGGGAGCTGTTTTTT
CAYRQAGGLNPGELFF
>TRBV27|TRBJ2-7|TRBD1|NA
TGTGCCAGTGGAAAGGCACCTAGGACAGGGCGTAAGTACGAGCAGTACTTC
CASGKAPRTGRKYEQYF
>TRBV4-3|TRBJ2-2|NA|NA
TGCGCCAGCAGCCAAGCGTGGGGCCGGACCGGGGAGCTGTTTTTT
CASSQAWGRTGELFF
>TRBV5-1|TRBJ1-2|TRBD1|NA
TGCGCCAGCAGCTCCACGACAGGGAGCCATGGCTACACCTTC
CASSSTTGSHGYTF
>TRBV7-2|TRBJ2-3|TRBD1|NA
TGTGCCAGCAGCTTAGAGGGGACAGGGAAGACGCAGTATTTT
CASSLEGTGKTQYF
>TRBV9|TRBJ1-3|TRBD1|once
TGTGCCAGCAGCGATAGTTGGACAGGTTCCTCTGGAAACACCATATATTTT
CASSDSWTGSSGNTIYF
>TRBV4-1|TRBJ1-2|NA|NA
TGCGCCAGCAGCCAAGAAGAGGTTCCCTATGGCTACACCTTC
CASSQEEVPYGYTF
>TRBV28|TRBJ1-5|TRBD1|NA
TGTGCCAGCAGTTTAACGTCACCAGGGGGCGGGCAGCCCCAGCATTTT
CASSLTSPGGGQPQHF
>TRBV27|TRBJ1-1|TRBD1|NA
TGTGCCAGCAGCGCCTCGGGCAGGGGGCTCTCGTTGAGAAACACTGAAGCTTTCTTT
CASSASGRGLSLRNTEAFF
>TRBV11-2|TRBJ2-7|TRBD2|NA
TGTGCCAGCAGCTTCCTAGCGGGAGGGTACTACGAGCAGTACTTC
CASSFLAGGYYEQYF
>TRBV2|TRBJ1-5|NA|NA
TGTGCCAGCAGTTATCAGGGGTTTGATCAGCCCCAGCATTTT
CASSYQGFDQPQHF
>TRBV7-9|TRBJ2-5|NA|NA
TGTGCCAGCAGCTTAGCGCTTCCAGGGGTGACCCAGTACTTC
CASSLALPGVTQYF
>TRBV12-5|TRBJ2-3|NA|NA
TGTGCTAGTGGTTCAACAGATACGCAGTATTTT
CASGSTDTQYF
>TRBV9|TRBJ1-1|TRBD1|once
TGTGCCAGCAGCGTAGAACCCGGCAACAGGGGCGGACATAACACTGAAGCTTTCTTT
CASSVEPGNRGGHNTEAFF
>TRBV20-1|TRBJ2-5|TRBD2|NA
TGCAGTGCGAGTAGCGGGACAGAGACCCAGTACTTC
CSASSGTETQYF
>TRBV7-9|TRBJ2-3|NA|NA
TGTGCCAGCAGCTTAGGACAACTCCCCACAGATACGCAGTATTTT
CASSLGQLPTDTQYF
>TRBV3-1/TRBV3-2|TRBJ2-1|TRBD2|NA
TGTGCCAGCAGCCAAATTCTAGCGGCCTACAATGAGCAGTTCTTC
CASSQILAAYNEQFF
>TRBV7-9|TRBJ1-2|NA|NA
TGTGCCAGCAGCCCGGGGGAAACAGATTATGGCTACACCTTC
CASSPGETDYGYTF
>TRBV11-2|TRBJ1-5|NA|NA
TGTGCCAGCAGCTTAGAAGCGGGCTTTAATCAGCCCCAGCATTTT
CASSLEAGFNQPQHF
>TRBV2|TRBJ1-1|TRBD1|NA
TGTGCCAGAAGACAGGGGAAGAACACTGAAGCTTTCTTT
CARRQGKNTEAFF
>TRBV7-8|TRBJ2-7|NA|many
TGTGCCAGTACTGCGAGTTCGGGCAGGGGCTCCTACGAGCAGTACTTC
CASTASSGRGSYEQYF
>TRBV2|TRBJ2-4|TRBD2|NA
TGTGCCAGCAGGGAACTAGCGGGAGTAGACATTCAGTACTTC
CASRELAGVDIQYF
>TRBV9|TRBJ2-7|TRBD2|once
TGTGCCAGCAGCGTCTCCGGGACTAGGTACGAGCAGTACTTC
CASSVSGTRYEQYF
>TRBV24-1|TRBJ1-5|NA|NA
TGTGCCACCACCGCGGCACCCAATCAGCCCCAGCATTTT
CATTAAPNQPQHF
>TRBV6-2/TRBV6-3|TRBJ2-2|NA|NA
TGTGCCAGCAGTTACCCTAGTAACACCGGGGAGCTGTTTTTT
CASSYPSNTGELFF
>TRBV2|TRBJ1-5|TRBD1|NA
TGTGCCAGCAGTACTAGAGGGACAGTCAATCAGCCCCAGCATTTT
CASSTRGTVNQPQHF
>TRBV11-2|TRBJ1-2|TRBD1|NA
TGTGCCAGCAGCCGACAGGGTCCCGATGGCTACACCTTC
CASSRQGPDGYTF
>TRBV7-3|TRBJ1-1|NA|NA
TGTGCCACCCGGGGAACAGGGAAGTTGAACACTGAAGCTTTCTTT
CATRGTGKLNTEAFF
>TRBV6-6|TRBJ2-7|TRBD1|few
TGTGCCAGCACCCCTACGGGACAGGGAAACGAGCAGTACTTC
CASTPTGQGNEQYF
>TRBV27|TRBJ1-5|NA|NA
TGTGCCAGCAGTTTATCGAGCCGGGGTGGCAATCAGCCCCAGCATTTT
CASSLSSRGGNQPQHF
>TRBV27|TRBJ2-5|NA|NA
TGTGCCAGCAGTTCTTACGGGACATCCCAAGAGACCCAGTACTTC
CASSSYGTSQETQYF
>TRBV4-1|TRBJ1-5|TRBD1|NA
TGCGCCAGCAGCCTGTGGGGGACAGGGGGCGGTAGCAATCAGCCCCAGCATTTT
CASSLWGTGGGSNQPQHF
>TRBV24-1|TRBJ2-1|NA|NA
TGTGCCACCAGTGATTTGGGGCAGGGTGGATCCTACAATGAGCAGTTCTTC
CATSDLGQGGSYNEQFF
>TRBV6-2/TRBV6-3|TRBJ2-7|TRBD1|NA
TGTGCCAGCAGTCGGGACAGGCCCTACGAGCAGTACTTC
CASSRDRPYEQYF
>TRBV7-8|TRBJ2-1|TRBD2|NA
TGTGCCAGCAGCTCAATAGCGGGGCCCGGCGTTTACAATGAGCAGTTCTTC
CASSSIAGPGVYNEQFF
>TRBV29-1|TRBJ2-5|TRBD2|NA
TGCAGCGTAAAAACGGGAGGGGAGACCCAGTACTTC
CSVKTGGETQYF
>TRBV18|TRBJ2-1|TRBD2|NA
TGTGCCACCCAGCGGCGGGAGGGCTCCTACAATGAGCAGTTCTTC
CATQRREGSYNEQFF
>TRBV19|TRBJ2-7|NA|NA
TGTGCCACTACCGGGGATGGGGTCACGAGGTCTGAGCAGTACTTC
CATTGDGVTRSEQYF
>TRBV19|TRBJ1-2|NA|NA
TGTGCCAGTAGTATTGGGGGGAATGGCTACACCTTC
CASSIGGNGYTF
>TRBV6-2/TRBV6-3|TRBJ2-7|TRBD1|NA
TGTGCCAGCAGTTACAAAGGGACAGGGTTCGAGCAGTACTTC
CASSYKGTGFEQYF
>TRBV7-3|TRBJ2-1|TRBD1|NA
TGTGCCAGCAGCTTGGTGGGGACAGGGGTGGACAATGAGCAGTTCTTC
CASSLVGTGVDNEQFF
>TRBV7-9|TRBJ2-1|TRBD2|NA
TGTGCCAGCAGCCGCTACACTAGCGTGTCGGGCAATGAGCAGTTCTTC
CASSRYTSVSGNEQFF
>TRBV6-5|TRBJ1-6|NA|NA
TGTGCCATCCTGTGGGGCGATACCTATAATTCACCCCTCCACTTT
CAILWGDTYNSPLHF